This T cell receptor (beta chain) stems from a study of blood T cell repertoires in COVID-19. Enrolment of Seattle patients took place during active infection, and they were followed longitudinally. The V and J ends lost 5 bases and 9 bases, in that order; junction bases with no gene match: 18. The CDR3 totals 18 residues. CDR1 and CDR2 (germline): LGHDT, YNNKEL (reference sequence). This table comes from immunoSEQ multiplex PCR, and its TCRdb copy is limited to in-frame clones, with some not included. The table lists under 250,000 clones, around 90% of them singletons. Sequenced: peripheral blood. This TCR was recovered from a man aged 25 to 45 with COVID-19, enrolled during active disease. The chain carries TRBV3-1 (or the pseudogene TRBV3-2) and TRBJ2-3, with 12 bases matching TRBD2. The CDR3 nucleotides are TGTGCCAGCAGCACAGGGGTAACTAGCGGGGGGCCCTCGGGGACGCAGTATTTT. This gives the protein CASSTGVTSGGPSGTQYF.